One sample yielded the 12 T cell receptor beta chains listed below, sequenced in a study of blood T cells in healthy people across ages (dated by TCRdb to 2014 to 2015). Library preparation used 5' RACE. Sequencing took place on an Illumina HiSeq 2500. The second PCR ran for about 7 to 11 cycles and used a J-beta primer mix along with a sample-barcoded 5' primer. TCRdb applied fastp at Q25 and MiXCR to the public reads, then kept only in-frame beta chains. Identical CDR3 proteins give one entry, which carries the most common genes and DNA. For this sample there are 1.5 million to 1.8 million distinct CDR3 sequences; 40% to 45% appear just once. Around 4% of the sample is taken by the ten largest. Specimen: blood. The source of these receptors is a woman younger than 35 in good health.

With respect to this clonotype: This may be a read error, as it is one base from a much larger clone. This chain links TRBV7-2 with TRBJ2-1; 11 bases are shared with TRBD2. This CDR3 has 15 amino acids. Germline values: CDR1 SGHTA, CDR2 FQGNSA. Germline trimming cut 1 base from V and 10 bases from J; bases unmatched to any gene: 6. The CDR3 nucleotides read TGTGCCAGCAGCTTAGTAGCGACTAGCGGGAAGGAGCAGTTCTTC. It yields the protein CASSLVATSGKEQFF. Drawing the rest from reference TRBV7-2 and TRBJ2-1, the complete variable domain is GAGVSQSPSNKVTEKGKDVELRCDPISGHTALYWYRQSLGQGLEFLIYFQGNSAPDKSGLPSDRFSAERTGGSVSTLTIQRTQQEDSAVYLCASSLVATSGKEQFFGPGTRLTVL.

The chain combines TRBV12-3 or TRBV12-4 with TRBJ1-4, with 8 bases lining up with TRBD1. The CDR3 runs 16 residues. Trimming at V came to 5 bases and at J to 0 bases, leaving 5 bases not matched to a gene. CDR3 sequence: CASSLGTGSTNEKLFF. CDR3 bases: TGTGCCAGCAGTCTCGGGACAGGTTCAACTAATGAAAAACTGTTTTTT.

The J gene is TRBJ2-1, the V gene TRBV9; D is uncertain. V was trimmed by 2 bases and J by 5 bases, leaving 5 bases between them. There are 12 residues in the CDR3. Germline V gene data show CDR1 as SGDLS and CDR2 as YYNGEE. The CDR3 reads CASSVSNNEQFF. CDR3 sequence (DNA): TGTGCCAGCAGCGTGAGTAACAATGAGCAGTTCTTC. Variable domain in full (rest from reference TRBV9 and TRBJ2-1): DSGVTQTPKHLITATGQRVTLRCSPRSGDLSVYWYQQSLDQGLQFLIQYYNGEERAKGNILERFSAQQFPDLHSELNLSSLELGDSALYFCASSVSNNEQFFGPGTRLTVL.

The sample holds a few counts of this clonotype. V usage is TRBV2 and J usage is TRBJ2-5; 13 bases fit TRBD2. The CDR3 spans 16 residues. The germline V gene has CDR1 SNHLY and CDR2 FYNNEI. Germline trimming cut 7 bases from V and 3 bases from J; bases unmatched to any gene: 8. The CDR3 here is CASNRLAGGREETQYF. In DNA form, the CDR3 reads TGTGCCAGCAACAGACTAGCGGGGGGCCGAGAAGAGACCCAGTACTTC.

Remarks on this clonotype: A much larger clonotype is one base distant, so this may be a read error. The CDR3 coding sequence is TGTGCCAGCAGCTTAGCGGGGGGGCTAGAGGCCCAGTACTTC. As protein: CASSLAGGLEAQYF. The chain recombines TRBV7-8 with TRBJ2-5; D might be TRBD2 (7 bases). Germline CDR1 reads SGHVS; CDR2 reads FQNEAQ. This CDR3 is built from 14 residues.

This chain joins TRBV4-2 and TRBJ2-7, with a tentative D call TRBD2 (6 bases). V dropped 5 bases and J dropped 0 bases, with 14 bases sitting between them. Per germline, CDR1 LGHNA and CDR2 YNFKEQ. The CDR3 runs to 15 residues. The CDR3 DNA follows: TGTGCCAGCAGCTATCGACTAGAACCCTCCTACGAGCAGTACTTC. It is translated as CASSYRLEPSYEQYF.

In regard to this clonotype: With a much larger clone just one base away, this may be a read error. This sequence joins TRBV6-2 or TRBV6-3 and TRBJ2-7; D unclear. Germline V gene data show CDR1 as MNHEY and CDR2 as SVGEGT. The CDR3 has 16 amino acids. V was clipped by 6 bases and J by 12 bases, with 30 bases between them. The DNA of the CDR3 is TGTGCCAGCAGCCTGGGCACGGCCTTGTACCAAGAGACCCGGTACTTC. This encodes CASSLGTALYQETRYF.

This clonotype showed up just a few times. The gene calls are TRBV4-3 and TRBJ1-1; TRBD1 matches 7 bases. J gave up 3 bases and V 6 bases, and 10 bases lay outside the gene matches. There are 15 residues in the CDR3. In germline, CDR1 is LGHNA, CDR2 YSLEER. The CDR3 DNA reads TGCGCCAGCAGACTCCGACAGGGAGGGGACACTGAAGCTTTCTTT. Protein: CASRLRQGGDTEAFF.

A few counts support this clonotype. This chain joins TRBV6-1 and TRBJ2-4; D is perhaps TRBD2 (6 bases). Germline V CDR1 and CDR2: MNHNS, SASEGT. This CDR3 region has 17 residues. Trimming took 5 bases from V and 0 from J, leaving 17 bases between them. The CDR3 loop reads CASSPPEGRRAKNIQYF. CDR3 sequence (DNA): TGTGCCAGCAGTCCCCCCGAGGGGAGGAGAGCCAAAAACATTCAGTACTTC.

This clonotype was recorded a few times. V usage is TRBV7-9 and J usage is TRBJ2-7; tentatively, D is TRBD2 (5 bases). V lost 5 bases, J lost 6 bases, and 14 bases lay in between. The CDR3 spans 13 residues. CDR1 and CDR2 from the germline V gene are SEHNR and FQNEAQ (reference sequence). CDR3 bases: TGTGCCAGCAGCCTTTCAGGCGGGTTCGAGCAGTACTTC. This gives the protein CASSLSGGFEQYF.

The chain combines TRBV20-1 with TRBJ1-3; 7 nucleotides line up with TRBD1. Per the germline V gene, CDR1 is DFQATT and CDR2 is SNEGSKA (reference sequence). Trimming cost V 5 bases and J 2 bases; bases outside gene matches: 9. This CDR3 region has 15 residues. The CDR3 loop is CSAPATGITGNTIYF. The CDR3 coding sequence is TGCAGTGCTCCCGCGACAGGGATCACTGGAAACACCATATATTTT.

The chain uses TRBV5-1 and TRBJ2-7; D might be TRBD2 (5 bases). Germline CDR1 is SGHRS and CDR2 is YFSETQ. The V end lost 4 bases, the J end lost 0 bases, and 20 bases lay between the germline ends. This CDR3 region has 17 residues. Here the CDR3 reads CASSPGITADNSYEQYF. The DNA for the CDR3 is TGCGCCAGCAGCCCGGGAATAACAGCCGATAACTCCTACGAGCAGTACTTC.